This T cell receptor (beta chain) was observed in a study of post-analysis software for immune sequencing data (dated by TCRdb to 2013 to 2016). Looking at the study overall: Disease courses on record covered relapsing-remitting, secondary progressive and progressive-relapsing multiple sclerosis, though some patients had no subtype annotation. A subset of samples was prepared in parallel using single-end sample barcoding, then pooled and co-amplified after Illumina adapter ligation. The multiple sclerosis patient repertoires were compared with ten to eleven previously published healthy control repertoires from donors aged 6 to 25 years.

The protocol used for the library was PCR. TCRdb records Illumina HiSeq 2500 as the sequencer. To reduce PCR and sequencing biases, unique molecular identifiers were built into the TCR beta cDNA libraries. Every 1 to 10 million input T cells yielded approximately 500,000 cDNA molecules, meaning each molecule approximated one T cell. Patient libraries were prepared and sequenced with the same protocol used for the earlier healthy control dataset. Within a given batch, samples were prepared together, multiplexed and sequenced on the same HiSeq lane. Regarding the original processing steps: MIGEC was used to process the raw barcoded reads, and molecular identifier groups with only a single read were discarded before consensus assembly and CDR3 extraction. VDJtools was used for post-analysis of the clonotype tables, with diversity normalized by down-sampling every dataset to the smallest sample size. To correct batch-related cross-sample contamination, repertoire overlap clustering matched CDR3 amino acid sequences but not nucleotide sequences. TCRdb handled the public reads itself, with Q25 trimming in fastp and clone calling in MiXCR, and kept productive beta chains. Records with the same CDR3 protein are collapsed into one entry carrying the most frequent genes and DNA. For this entry, the V and J calls and clone size follow TCRdb and not the study's own pipeline. This sample has hundreds of thousands of distinct CDR3 sequences in its table, and 25% to 30% of those were observed once. The biggest ten clones account for around 0.56% of the sample.

A note on this clonotype: Which antigen it targets is not known. Nothing much larger sits one base from this clone, and base qualities are not available.

To demonstrate the VDJtools post-analysis software, TCR beta repertoires were profiled from the peripheral blood of more than ten young patients with multiple sclerosis. The patients with multiple sclerosis were children and adolescents between 6 and 15 years of age. What the study reported, not specific to this receptor: Direct clustering with F measure revealed strong co-clustering of samples prepared in the same batch, which led to a batch-effect correction. The control group was slightly older than the multiple sclerosis patient group. Multiple sclerosis patients had significantly lower normalized Chao1 diversity than controls, a result that suggests substantial peripheral T-cell clonal expansion.

This TCR derives from a girl between 10 and 17 years old with multiple sclerosis. Sequences were obtained from blood.

In nucleotide form, the sequence is TGCAGTGCCCCGGCAGGCAGGGGTAGACCAAACTATGGCTACACCTTC. Translated, it reads CSAPAGRGRPNYGYTF. The chain employs TRBV20-1 and TRBJ1-2; the D gene is possibly TRBD1, with 6 bases matching. The CDR3 covers 16 residues, taking in both the cysteine and the phenylalanine. The CDR3 DNA has 48 bases and is translated from base 1. The junction shows trimming of 6 bases on V and 2 bases on J, plus 22 bases between the germline ends. From a lookup of the germline V gene (reference sequence), CDR1 and CDR2 are DFQATT and SNEGSKA.